This T cell receptor (beta chain) comes out of a study of cytomegalovirus exposure and HLA in healthy donors. Germline lookup yields CDR1 SGHRS and CDR2 YFSETQ. The CDR3 loop spans 16 amino acids. V gave up 2 bases and J gave up 3 bases; unmatched junction bases: 11. Primers for the PCR totalled 60 Vbeta and 13 Jbeta. Sequencing was performed with immunoSEQ multiplex PCR; in TCRdb, only in-frame clones are kept and a portion is missing. The repertoire holds 120,000 or so clones, with over 70% as singletons. This chain links TRBV5-1 with TRBJ2-7, with 7 bases identical to TRBD1. The TCR was taken from a young man in good health and CMV-seropositive. Sequenced: PBMCs. CDR3 DNA: TGCGCCAGCAGCTTCCGGCCGACAGGGACGATCTACGAGCAGTACTTC. Its translation: CASSFRPTGTIYEQYF.